This TCR beta chain is from a study of shared clonotypes between healthy human individuals. Study-level points and caveats: It was only blood that was sampled, and tissue repertoires likely differ.

Note on this clone: Its target is unknown.

Germline loops: CDR1 MDHEN, CDR2 SYDVKM. The CDR3 runs 15 residues. V lost 4 bases and J lost 1, with 12 bases in between. The data were produced by immunoSEQ multiplex PCR, yet TCRdb's version contains in-frame clones alone and is incomplete. This repertoire shows over 2,000,000 clones, approximately 92% found once; its top ten account for under 2%. Selected positively for CCR7 and CD45RO-negative, naive CD8 cells excluded terminally differentiated effector memory CD45RA+ cells. The sequence was collected from a man aged 18 to 29 in good health. Some clones in this sample may be carry-over from other donors' samples. Sample: naive CD8+ T cells from PBMCs. The V call is TRBV28, the J call TRBJ2-3; D might be TRBD2 (5 bases). This chain's CDR3 is CASSYPGIGTDTQYF. CDR3 nucleotides: TGTGCCAGCAGTTACCCGGGGATCGGCACAGATACGCAGTATTTT. The variable domain in full, with the rest retrieved from reference TRBV28 and TRBJ2-3, is DVKVTQSSRYLVKRTGEKVFLECVQDMDHENMFWYRQDPGLGLRLIYFSYDVKMKEKGDIPEGYSVSREKKERFSLILESASTNQTSMYLCASSYPGIGTDTQYFGPGTRLTVL.